This record looks at one T cell receptor (beta chain) sequence and its context. Antigen: not known. Germline CDR1 is SGDLS and CDR2 is YYNGEE. This CDR3 contains 15 residues. Trimming removed 0 bases at V and 0 bases at J, with 9 bases between. The data belong to a study of cytomegalovirus exposure and HLA in healthy donors. The PCR had 60 Vbeta and 13 Jbeta primers. Assay used: immunoSEQ multiplex PCR; TCRdb lists only in-frame clones, some missing. The repertoire has approximately 180,000 clones, just under 85% of them found once; the top ten carry under 5%. Findings of the study overall: Altogether, 150 to 200 TCR beta chains were recorded as cytomegalovirus-associated. Common viral pathogens (according to a later analysis) appeared linked to several of the most significant clusters. Later analysis showed TCR association rates varying by HLA locus, highest for DRB1 and lowest for HLA-C.

The TCR sequence derives from a girl between 5 and 17 years old in good health and CMV-seropositive. The chain is built from TRBV9 and TRBJ1-1; perhaps TRBD1 as D (5 bases). Sequenced: PBMCs. The CDR3 sequence is CASSVGDSVNTEAFF. The DNA for the CDR3 is TGTGCCAGCAGCGTAGGTGACAGCGTGAACACTGAAGCTTTCTTT. Together with reference TRBV9 and TRBJ1-1, the CDR3 gives the full variable domain: DSGVTQTPKHLITATGQRVTLRCSPRSGDLSVYWYQQSLDQGLQFLIQYYNGEERAKGNILERFSAQQFPDLHSELNLSSLELGDSALYFCASSVGDSVNTEAFFGQGTRLTVV.